This T cell receptor (beta chain) was profiled in a study of CD4+ T cells in melanoma (dated by TCRdb to 2022 to 2024). Turning to the overall study: Neoantigen-specific CD4+ T cells in human melanoma were investigated in the study. What the study reported, not specific to this receptor: Neoantigen-specific CD4+ T cells in melanoma were reported to have a range of differentiation states. Neoantigen-specific CD4+ T cells were reported to be correlated with the function of CD8+ T cells, macrophages and B cells.

About this clone itself: Its antigen is not yet known. Per-nucleotide qualities are absent, and no much larger clonotype sits a single base away.

Patients with melanoma were used as donors. Receptors were amplified or captured by the immunoSEQ multiplex PCR assay. Sourced from immuneACCESS, this table was stored by TCRdb with only in-frame sequences that have V and J called. A share of the clones is absent; for the studies checked, an unresolved V gene accounts for under half, and the remainder has no known explanation. The sample profile shows fewer than 11,000 clones; 65% to 70% of them were found once. The top ten clonotypes cover approximately 10% of the sample. This receptor was identified in a human donor with melanoma. Sequencing input: cells from a culture (not recorded whether cultured in vitro).

The bases read TGTGCCAGCAGCGTGGGACAGGCCTACGAGCAGTACTTC. This translates into CASSVGQAYEQYF. The sequence joins TRBV7-1 to TRBJ2-7, with 8 bases matching TRBD1. TRBV7-1 is flagged as an ORF with uncertain function. The cysteine opens and the phenylalanine closes a CDR3 of 13 amino acids. Of the read, only the CDR3 DNA is kept; its 39 bases are in frame from base 1. Clipping removes 5 bases from V and 2 bases from J, with 2 as the unmatched junction base count.